This T cell receptor (beta chain) was sequenced in a study of shared clonotypes between healthy human individuals (dated by TCRdb to about 2020). Regarding the complete study: A couple of women and three men aged 18 to 49 years were included in the cohort. Per donor, three plates each were used for CD4 naive and CD4 memory, two for CD8 naive, and one for CD8 memory. The study deeply sequenced blood TCR repertoires of roughly five healthy adults to estimate repertoire size and the extent of clonotype sharing between individuals. To increase sequencing depth and limit assay-specific biases, different laboratories used diverse techniques to prepare libraries and sequence TCR repertoires. Each donor's leukapheresis produced roughly between roughly 0.85 and 10 billion PBMCs. Study-wide conclusions, independent of this receptor: Higher generation probabilities were observed for clonotypes shared by all four sorted-subset donors than for non-shared clonotypes. Pairwise subsampling indicated that sequencing depth was expected to affect the degree of clonotype sharing among donors. Sampling was restricted to blood, and TCR repertoires in tissue are likely to differ from TCR repertoires in blood. Approximately 4.8% of naive CD4, 3.5% of naive CD8, 2% to 2.5% of memory CD4, and about 0.4% of memory CD8 clonotypes were shared across several donors. The genetic and exposure-history diversity represented was limited by the small number of donors. Rarefaction of sorted-subset datasets indicated incomplete sequencing despite the large sequencing depth. Naive subsets generally had larger estimated clonotype richness than memory subsets.

V lost 5 bases and J lost 7 bases; the stretch between them is 12 bases long. Inclusive of the bounding cysteine and phenylalanine, the CDR3 is 14 residues long. CDR3 DNA is the only sequence kept; it has 42 bases, read in frame from the first base. For CDR1 and CDR2, the germline V gene lists MDHEN and SYDVKM. Donors were healthy HIV-negative adults with no recently reported acute infections or vaccinations. Every donor was a Caucasian adult living in Nashville, Tennessee, USA. CD4+ T cells were enriched through magnetic negative selection, after which naive cells were positively selected on CD45RA and the remaining negative fraction served as the memory subset. Blood was collected by leukapheresis, and PBMCs were isolated by Ficoll-Histopaque density gradient centrifugation and then cryopreserved in liquid nitrogen vapor phase. Analytical flow cytometry was used to check the purity and quantity of each magnetically sorted T cell population. From each sorted fraction, genomic DNA was isolated and quantified by UV absorbance on a Nanodrop 2000c.

Using the deep immunoSEQ assay, TCR CDR3 regions were amplified from genomic DNA by multiplex PCR. Extracted genomic DNA from each cell subset was spread evenly across all wells of several immunoSEQ 96-well plates, with each plate serving as a replicate. Each replicate PCR for sorted subsets received about 0.2 ug genomic DNA, equal to roughly 29,000 T cell genomes. Purified libraries were measured with a Qubit 3.0 fluorometer, size-checked on a Bioanalyzer 2100, and measured again with the KAPA Library Quantification kit. Every immunoSEQ 96-well plate was sequenced on a dedicated single-read 150-cycle Illumina NextSeq 550 flow cell. Regarding the original processing steps: Because only junctional sequences without quality scores were contained in the immunoSEQ output, filtering matching that applied to full-length reads could not be performed. Sequences were annotated with PyIR, a Python wrapper for IgBLAST v1.9, using IMGT germline references to assign V/J genes and CDR3. Reads with weak V/J assignments (E-value above 1e-6), missing CDR3, stop codons, out-of-frame junctions, or ambiguous translated residues were removed. A V3J clonotype was defined by an identical inferred V gene, J gene, and CDR3 amino acid sequence. To compute the percentage overlap between repertoires, the number of shared unique clonotypes was divided by the size of the smaller repertoire. RTK rarefaction, the Chao1 estimator, and Recon v2.1 estimates of unobserved clonotypes were used to assess repertoire richness. Generation probabilities for all TCRbeta clonotypes obtained by the gDNA method from a handful of donors were computed using OLGA. The source is immuneACCESS, and TCRdb retained only in-frame sequences with V and J called. Part of the clones is not carried over; for the studies checked, unresolved V genes explain less than half of this, and the remainder is unexplained. For V, J and clone size, that table is used; D and trimming come from the DNA. This sample lists a few million clones; more than 90% were detected once. The ten largest account for more than 0.12% of the sample.

This clone was seen just once. Its recognized antigen is unknown. Within one base of it there is no much larger clone, and no base qualities were kept. The rearrangement combines TRBV28 with TRBJ1-6; the D gene is possibly TRBD1, with 5 bases matching. This clonotype was sampled from a man younger than 30 in good health. Sequenced material: naive CD4+ T cells sorted from blood. According to the study, the label for this sample's cell subset or site signals: CD45RA+ positively selected. The CDR3 reads CASSTGRVNSPLHF. The DNA reads as follows: TGTGCCAGCAGTACGGGACGGGTAAATTCACCCCTCCACTTT.